The 18 T cell receptor beta chains in this list originate from one sample, sequenced in a study of shared clonotypes between healthy human individuals. The data were produced by immunoSEQ multiplex PCR, yet TCRdb's version contains in-frame clones alone and is incomplete. The table includes over 1.5 million clones, roughly 98% detected once. The sequencing input was naive CD4+ T cells sorted from blood. Subset in this sample: CD45RA+ positively selected. Source of these receptors: a man aged 25 to 45 in good health.

V is TRBV6-1 and J is TRBJ2-3, with TRBD2 matching over 7 bases. Germline CDR1 reads MNHNS; CDR2 reads SASEGT. This CDR3 is 16 amino acids long. J lost 3 bases, V lost 1 base, and 7 bases had no gene match. The chain's CDR3 is CASSEDGGGRTDTQYF. As DNA, the CDR3 is TGTGCCAGCAGTGAAGACGGGGGAGGGCGAACAGATACGCAGTATTTT.

This chain links TRBV2 with TRBJ2-1, with D perhaps matching TRBD1 (6 bases). Trimming left V 10 bases short and J 7 bases short, with 23 bases between. In germline, CDR1 is SNHLY, CDR2 FYNNEI. There are 15 residues in the CDR3. In DNA, the CDR3 is TGTGCCAACAATCCGGGACAAGCTTTTTCGAATGAGCAGTTCTTC. Residues: CANNPGQAFSNEQFF.

V is TRBV12-5 and J is TRBJ1-1; no reliable D call. CDR3 length: 12 amino acids. From germline, CDR1 is LGHNT and CDR2 FRNRAP. Trimming left V 1 base short and J 4 bases short, with 4 bases between. DNA for the CDR3: TGTGCTAGTGGTTTGGGGCTCACTGAAGCTTTCTTT. This translates into CASGLGLTEAFF.

V is TRBV11-1 and J is TRBJ2-7; D remains unclear. Germline V gives CDR1 SGHAT, CDR2 FQDESV (reference sequence). The CDR3 extends over 16 amino acids. V lost 3 bases to trimming and J lost 0 bases, with 15 bases between them. The CDR3 reads CASSFGISRISYEQYF. The CDR3 coding sequence is TGTGCCAGCAGCTTCGGTATTTCCAGGATCTCCTACGAGCAGTACTTC.

This clone was counted once. The chain combines TRBV25-1 with TRBJ1-2, with D possibly matching TRBD1 (6 bases). The CDR3 has 14 residues. Germline V gives CDR1 MGHDK, CDR2 SYGVNS. V lost 8 bases and J 2 bases, leaving 15 bases between the germline ends. The CDR3 loop reads CASAQTGSNYGYTF. Here the CDR3 DNA reads TGTGCCAGCGCCCAGACAGGCTCCAACTATGGCTACACCTTC.

This rearrangement joins TRBV28 to TRBJ1-2, with 7 bases matching TRBD1. With 6 bases clipped from V and 2 bases from J, the junction kept 12 bases outside the gene matches. CDR1 and CDR2 (germline): MDHEN, SYDVKM. The CDR3 sequence is 16 residues long. The CDR3 is CASRIDRAQTNYGYTF. The CDR3 nucleotides read TGTGCCAGCAGAATCGACAGGGCCCAGACCAACTATGGCTACACCTTC.

This chain uses TRBV5-8 with TRBJ2-7, with 8 bases identical to TRBD2. The CDR3 has 15 amino acids. V lost 1 base, J lost 2 bases, and 5 bases stayed unmatched. Germline CDR1 reads SGHTS; CDR2 reads YDEGEE. The CDR3 DNA sequence: TGTGCCAGCAGCTTGCGACTAGCGAAAACCTACGAGCAGTACTTC. Translation: CASSLRLAKTYEQYF.

This chain joins TRBV27 and TRBJ1-2, with D maybe TRBD1 (6 bases). The length of the CDR3 is 13 residues. Trimming shortened V by 3 bases and J by 6 bases, and 11 bases separated the two germline ends. Germline V gene data show CDR1 as MNHEY and CDR2 as SMNVEV (reference sequence). As DNA, the CDR3 is TGTGCCAGCAGTTTCCTCCAGGGGAATGGCTACACCTTC. Protein sequence: CASSFLQGNGYTF.

CDR3 in DNA: TGTGCCAGCAGCTTAATAGGCGCTTTCTCTTCTGGGGCCAACGTCCTGACTTTC. It yields the protein CASSLIGAFSSGANVLTF. The rearrangement joins TRBV7-2 to TRBJ2-6, with D hard to call. Germline V CDR1 and CDR2: SGHTA, FQGNSA. Trimming cost V 2 bases and J 1 base, with 15 bases left between them. This CDR3 contains 18 residues.

The chain recombines TRBV19 with TRBJ1-5, with a tentative D call TRBD1 (6 bases). CDR1 and CDR2 (germline): LNHDA, SQIVND (reference sequence). The CDR3 is made up of 15 amino acids. Trimming removed 4 bases at V and 0 bases at J, with 10 bases between. The CDR3 loop is CASSTQGHSNQPQHF. CDR3 nucleotides: TGTGCCAGTAGTACCCAGGGGCATAGCAATCAGCCCCAGCATTTT.

The chain couples TRBV28 to TRBJ1-2, with D unclear. Germline V CDR1 and CDR2: MDHEN, SYDVKM. V lost 3 bases and J lost 8, with 10 bases in between. The CDR3 has 12 residues. The chain's CDR3 is CASSLEERGYTF. CDR3 coding DNA: TGTGCCAGCAGTTTGGAGGAACGCGGCTACACCTTC.

The rearrangement uses TRBV5-1 and TRBJ2-1; the match to TRBD2 covers 10 bases. Trimming took 1 base from V and 3 from J; bases not matched to a gene: 19. Germline-derived CDR1 and CDR2 are SGHRS and YFSETQ. The CDR3 totals 21 residues. CDR3 region: CASSLIRRLAGEEGYYNEQFF. CDR3 DNA: TGCGCCAGCAGCTTGATTCGGCGCCTAGCGGGAGAAGAGGGATACTACAATGAGCAGTTCTTC.

This sequence joins TRBV9 and TRBJ1-4; 9 nucleotides agree with TRBD1. Germline V gives CDR1 SGDLS, CDR2 YYNGEE. The CDR3 is 15 residues long. V lost 4 bases, J lost 7 bases, and 8 bases stayed unmatched. The DNA for the CDR3 is TGTGCCAGCAGCAGAGAAGGGACAGGGAGTGAAAAACTGTTTTTT. Translation: CASSREGTGSEKLFF.

This clone was counted a single time. The J gene is TRBJ2-7, the V gene TRBV29-1, with D perhaps matching TRBD2 (5 bases). There are 13 residues in the CDR3. V was shortened by 7 bases and J by 6 bases, with 19 bases between the two germline ends. Germline V gives CDR1 SQVTM, CDR2 ANQGSEA. DNA of the CDR3: TGCAGCGCGGGGAATGGAGGCCCGGGCGAGCAGTACTTC. Protein sequence: CSAGNGGPGEQYF.

The chain carries TRBV5-8 and TRBJ2-7; 11 bases are a match to TRBD2. The CDR3 runs to 17 residues. V shed 0 bases and J 3 bases; nucleotides not matched to a gene: 8. Germline V gene data show CDR1 as SGHTS and CDR2 as YDEGEE. The CDR3 DNA reads TGTGCCAGCAGCTTGGCTAGGCCCGGGACTAGCGGCTACGAGCAGTACTTC. Its protein product is CASSLARPGTSGYEQYF. The full variable domain, its missing parts supplied by reference TRBV5-8 and TRBJ2-7, is EAGVTQSPTHLIKTRGQQATLRCSPISGHTSVYWYQQALGLGLQFLLWYDEGEERNRGNFPPRFSGRQFPNYSSELNVNALELEDSALYLCASSLARPGTSGYEQYFGPGTRLTVT.

The rearrangement uses TRBV6-1 and TRBJ1-4; unclear D gene. The V gene lost 6 bases and the J gene lost 5 bases, with 10 bases spanning the gap. Germline lookup yields CDR1 MNHNS and CDR2 SASEGT. CDR3 length equals 13 residues. CDR3 amino acids: CASREILNEKLFF. In DNA form, the CDR3 reads TGTGCCAGCAGAGAGATACTAAATGAAAAACTGTTTTTT.

The rearrangement links TRBV5-5 to TRBJ1-1, with TRBD1 matching 7 bases. The CDR3 is 17 residues long. The germline V gene has CDR1 SGHKS and CDR2 YYEKEE (reference sequence). V was pared by 2 bases and J by 1 base, with 11 bases of the junction left unmatched. The CDR3: CASSFTRDSWGNTEAFF. The CDR3 coding sequence is TGTGCCAGCAGCTTTACCAGGGACAGTTGGGGGAACACTGAAGCTTTCTTT.

The chain has TRBV10-3 and TRBJ2-7, with 8 bases fitting TRBD1. Per germline, CDR1 ENHRY and CDR2 SYGVKD. The CDR3 runs to 13 residues. With V trimmed by 6 bases and J by 2 bases, 3 bases remained unmatched. CDR3 coding DNA: TGTGCCATCAGCCCGGGACAGGCCTACGAGCAGTACTTC. This encodes CAISPGQAYEQYF.